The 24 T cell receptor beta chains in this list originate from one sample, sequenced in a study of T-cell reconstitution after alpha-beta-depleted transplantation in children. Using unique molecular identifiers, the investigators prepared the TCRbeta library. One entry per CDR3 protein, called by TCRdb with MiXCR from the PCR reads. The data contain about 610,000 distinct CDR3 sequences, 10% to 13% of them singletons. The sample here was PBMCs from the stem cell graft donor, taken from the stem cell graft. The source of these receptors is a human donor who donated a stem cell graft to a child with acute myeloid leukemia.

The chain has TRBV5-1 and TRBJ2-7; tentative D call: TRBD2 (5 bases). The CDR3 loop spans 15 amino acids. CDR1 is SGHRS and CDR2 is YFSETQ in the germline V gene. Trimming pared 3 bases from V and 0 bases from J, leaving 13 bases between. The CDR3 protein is CASSSGLTSSYEQYF. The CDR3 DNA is TGCGCCAGCAGCTCCGGACTTACGAGCTCCTACGAGCAGTACTTC.

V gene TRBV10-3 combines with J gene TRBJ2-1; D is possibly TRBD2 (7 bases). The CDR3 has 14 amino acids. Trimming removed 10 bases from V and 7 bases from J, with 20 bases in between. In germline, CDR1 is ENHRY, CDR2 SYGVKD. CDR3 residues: CATGGLKTPNEQFF. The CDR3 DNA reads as TGTGCCACCGGGGGGCTTAAAACACCGAATGAGCAGTTCTTC.

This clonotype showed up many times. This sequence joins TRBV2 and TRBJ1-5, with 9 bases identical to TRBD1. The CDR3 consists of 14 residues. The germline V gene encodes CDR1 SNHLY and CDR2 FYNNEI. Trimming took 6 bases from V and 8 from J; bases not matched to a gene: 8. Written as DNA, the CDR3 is TGTGCCAGCAGGCTGGACAGGGGAGGGAAGCCCCAGCATTTT. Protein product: CASRLDRGGKPQHF.

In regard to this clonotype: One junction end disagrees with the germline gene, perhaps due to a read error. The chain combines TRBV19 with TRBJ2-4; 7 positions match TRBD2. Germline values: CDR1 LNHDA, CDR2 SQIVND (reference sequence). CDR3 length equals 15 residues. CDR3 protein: CASSLEGGPKNIQYF. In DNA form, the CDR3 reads TGTGCCAGTAGTTTAGAGGGAGGGCCAAAAAACATTCAGTACTTC.

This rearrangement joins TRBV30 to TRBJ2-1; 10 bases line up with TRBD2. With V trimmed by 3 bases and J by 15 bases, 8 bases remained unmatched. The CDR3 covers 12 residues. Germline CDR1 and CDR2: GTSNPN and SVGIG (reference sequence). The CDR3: CAWSGTSDSLFF. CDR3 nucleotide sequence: TGTGCCTGGAGCGGGACTAGCGACAGTCTGTTCTTC.

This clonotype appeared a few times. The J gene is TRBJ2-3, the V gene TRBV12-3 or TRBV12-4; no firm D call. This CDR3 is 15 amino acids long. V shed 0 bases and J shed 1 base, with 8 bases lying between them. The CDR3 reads CASSLAAVGTDTQYF. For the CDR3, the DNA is TGTGCCAGCAGTTTAGCAGCCGTAGGCACAGATACGCAGTATTTT.

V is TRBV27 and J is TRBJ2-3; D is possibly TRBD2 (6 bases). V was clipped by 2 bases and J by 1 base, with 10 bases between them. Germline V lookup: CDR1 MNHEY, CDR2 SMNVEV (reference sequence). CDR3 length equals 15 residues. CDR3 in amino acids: CASSLAGIGTDTQYF. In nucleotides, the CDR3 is TGTGCCAGCAGTTTAGCGGGAATTGGCACAGATACGCAGTATTTT.

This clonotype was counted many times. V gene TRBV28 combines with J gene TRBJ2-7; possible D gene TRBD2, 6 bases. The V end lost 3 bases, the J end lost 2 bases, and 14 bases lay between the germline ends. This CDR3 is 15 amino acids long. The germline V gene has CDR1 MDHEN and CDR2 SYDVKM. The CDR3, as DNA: TGTGCCAGCAGTTTTAGCGGCCCACCTACCTACGAGCAGTACTTC. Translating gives CASSFSGPPTYEQYF.

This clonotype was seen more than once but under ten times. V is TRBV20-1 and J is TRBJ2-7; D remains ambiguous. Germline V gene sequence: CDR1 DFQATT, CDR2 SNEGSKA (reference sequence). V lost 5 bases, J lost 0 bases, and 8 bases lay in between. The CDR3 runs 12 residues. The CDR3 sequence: CSASEFSYEQYF. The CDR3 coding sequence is TGCAGTGCTTCCGAGTTCTCCTACGAGCAGTACTTC.

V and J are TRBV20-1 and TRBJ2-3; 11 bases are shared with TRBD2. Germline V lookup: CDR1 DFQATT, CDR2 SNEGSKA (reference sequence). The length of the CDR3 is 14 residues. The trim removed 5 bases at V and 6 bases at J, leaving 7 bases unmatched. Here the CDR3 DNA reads TGCAGTGCTTACACTAGCGGGAGACCCGATACGCAGTATTTT. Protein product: CSAYTSGRPDTQYF.

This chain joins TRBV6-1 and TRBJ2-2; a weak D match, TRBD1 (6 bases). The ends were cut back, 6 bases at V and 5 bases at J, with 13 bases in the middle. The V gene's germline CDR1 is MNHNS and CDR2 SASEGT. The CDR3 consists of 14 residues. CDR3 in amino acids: CASSLRGYTGELFF. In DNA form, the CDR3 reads TGTGCCAGCAGCTTGAGGGGGTATACCGGGGAGCTGTTTTTT.

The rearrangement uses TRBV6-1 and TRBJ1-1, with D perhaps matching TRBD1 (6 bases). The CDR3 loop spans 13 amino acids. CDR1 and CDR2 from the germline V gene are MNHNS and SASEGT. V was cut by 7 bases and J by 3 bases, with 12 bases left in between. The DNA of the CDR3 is TGTGCCAGCACCAGGACAGCATACACTGAAGCTTTCTTT. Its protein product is CASTRTAYTEAFF.

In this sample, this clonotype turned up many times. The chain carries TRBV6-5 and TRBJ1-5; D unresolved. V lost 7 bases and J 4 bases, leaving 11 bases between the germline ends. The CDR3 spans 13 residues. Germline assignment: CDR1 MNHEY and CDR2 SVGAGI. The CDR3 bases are TGTGCCAGCAAGTTTGCCGCAAATCAGCCCCAGCATTTT. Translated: CASKFAANQPQHF.

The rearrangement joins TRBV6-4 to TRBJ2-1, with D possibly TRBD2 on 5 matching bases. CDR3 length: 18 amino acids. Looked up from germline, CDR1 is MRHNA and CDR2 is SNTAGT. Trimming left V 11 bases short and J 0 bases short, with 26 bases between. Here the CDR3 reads CAFCLRTGIRGSYNEQFF. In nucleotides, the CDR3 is TGTGCCTTCTGTTTAAGGACGGGGATCCGAGGCTCCTACAATGAGCAGTTCTTC.

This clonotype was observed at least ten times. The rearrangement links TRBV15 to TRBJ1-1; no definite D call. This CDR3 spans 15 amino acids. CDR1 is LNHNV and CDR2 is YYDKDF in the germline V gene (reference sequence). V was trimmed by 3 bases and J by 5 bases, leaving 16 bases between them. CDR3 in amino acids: CATSRPDRGVTEAFF. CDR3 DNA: TGTGCCACCAGCAGGCCCGACCGCGGCGTTACTGAAGCTTTCTTT.

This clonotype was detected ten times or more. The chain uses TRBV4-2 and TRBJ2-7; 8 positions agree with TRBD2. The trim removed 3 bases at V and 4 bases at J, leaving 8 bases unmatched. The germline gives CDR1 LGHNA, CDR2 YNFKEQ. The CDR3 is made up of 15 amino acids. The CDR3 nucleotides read TGTGCCAGCAGCCACGCGCGCGGGAGGACTTACGAGCAGTACTTC. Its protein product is CASSHARGRTYEQYF.

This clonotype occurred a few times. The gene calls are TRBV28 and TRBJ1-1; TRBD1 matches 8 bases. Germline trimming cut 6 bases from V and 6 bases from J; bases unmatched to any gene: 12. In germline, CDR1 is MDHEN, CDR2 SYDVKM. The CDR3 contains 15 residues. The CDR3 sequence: CASSQTGGRAAEAFF. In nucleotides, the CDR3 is TGTGCCAGCAGCCAAACAGGGGGTCGGGCTGCTGAAGCTTTCTTT.

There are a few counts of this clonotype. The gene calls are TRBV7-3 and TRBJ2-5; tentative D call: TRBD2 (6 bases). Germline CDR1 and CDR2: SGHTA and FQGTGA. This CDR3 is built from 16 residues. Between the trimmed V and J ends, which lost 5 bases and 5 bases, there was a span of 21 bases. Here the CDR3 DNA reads TGTGCCAGCAGCCCCGCTCCCCCAGCGGGTCAGGAGACCCAGTACTTC. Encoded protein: CASSPAPPAGQETQYF.

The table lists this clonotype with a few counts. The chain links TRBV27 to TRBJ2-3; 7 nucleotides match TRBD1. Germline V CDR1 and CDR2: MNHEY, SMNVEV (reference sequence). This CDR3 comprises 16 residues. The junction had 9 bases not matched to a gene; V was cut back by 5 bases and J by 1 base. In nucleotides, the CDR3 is TGTGCCAGCAGTAGACGACAGGGTTTGGGCACAGATACGCAGTATTTT. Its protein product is CASSRRQGLGTDTQYF.

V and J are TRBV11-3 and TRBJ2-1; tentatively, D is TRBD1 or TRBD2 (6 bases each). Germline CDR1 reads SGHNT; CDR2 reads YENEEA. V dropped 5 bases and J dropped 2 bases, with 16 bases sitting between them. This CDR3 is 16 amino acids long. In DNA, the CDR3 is TGTGCCAGCAGCCCCCGGGGGCGGGGAGCCTACAATGAGCAGTTCTTC. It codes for CASSPRGRGAYNEQFF. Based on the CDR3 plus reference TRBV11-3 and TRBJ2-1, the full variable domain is EAGVVQSPRYKIIEKKQPVAFWCNPISGHNTLYWYLQNLGQGPELLIRYENEEAVDDSQLPKDRFSAERLKGVDSTLKIQPAELGDSAVYLCASSPRGRGAYNEQFFGPGTRLTVL.

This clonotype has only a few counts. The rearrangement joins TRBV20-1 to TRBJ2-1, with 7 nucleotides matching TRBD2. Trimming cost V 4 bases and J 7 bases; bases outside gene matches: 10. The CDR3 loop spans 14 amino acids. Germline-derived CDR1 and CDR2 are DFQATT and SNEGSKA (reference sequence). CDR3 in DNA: TGCAGTGCTAAACGGGCGGGAGATAGGAATGAGCAGTTCTTC. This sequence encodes CSAKRAGDRNEQFF.

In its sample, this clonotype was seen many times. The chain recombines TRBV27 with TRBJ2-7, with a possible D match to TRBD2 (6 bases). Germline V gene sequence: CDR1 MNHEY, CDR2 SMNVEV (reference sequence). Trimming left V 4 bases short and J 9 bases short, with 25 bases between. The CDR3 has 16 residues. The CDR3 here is CASSSGAGQKPDRQYF. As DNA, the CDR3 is TGTGCCAGCAGTTCAGGTGCGGGGCAGAAACCTGATCGGCAGTACTTC.

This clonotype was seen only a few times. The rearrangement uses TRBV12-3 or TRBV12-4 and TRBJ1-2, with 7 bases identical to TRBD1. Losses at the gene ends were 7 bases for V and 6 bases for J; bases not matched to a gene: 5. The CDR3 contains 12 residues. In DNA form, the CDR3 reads TGTGCCAGCAACCAGGGGGAGAATGGCTACACCTTC. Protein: CASNQGENGYTF.

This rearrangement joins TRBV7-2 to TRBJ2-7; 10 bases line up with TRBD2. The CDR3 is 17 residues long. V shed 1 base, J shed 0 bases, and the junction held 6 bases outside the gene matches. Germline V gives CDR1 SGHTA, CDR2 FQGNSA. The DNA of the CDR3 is TGTGCCAGCAGCTTAGTACTAGCGGGAAGCTACTCCTACGAGCAGTACTTC. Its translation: CASSLVLAGSYSYEQYF.